The following is a T cell receptor beta chain sequence with its context. Its antigen remains unidentified. Every bit of the isolated RNA underwent reverse transcription, so sequencing read expressed TCRB transcripts. Libraries were prepared by immunoSEQ multiplex PCR; TCRdb keeps only in-frame clonotypes and omits some of them. The sample lists 250,000 to 400,000 clones; 12% to 15% were seen once. Per donor, one heparinised blood draw averaged around 0.12 L. Per the germline V gene, CDR1 is KGHSH and CDR2 is LQKENI. V was shortened by 3 bases and J by 6 bases, with 12 bases between the two germline ends. The CDR3 spans 14 residues. This specimen comes from a study of beta chain features in type 1 diabetes. Overall study findings and caveats: VDJ junctions from type 1 diabetes patients carried fewer insertions and larger deletions. Shortening that was moderate but significant affected the TCRB CDR3s of Type 1 diabetes patients in all four CD4+ subsets.

Sequenced input: central memory CD4+ T cells from blood. The chain uses TRBV18 and TRBJ1-5; D is unclear. The sequence was collected from a man aged 25 to 40 in good health. CDR3: CASSPVGVTQPQHF. CDR3 nucleotide sequence: TGTGCCAGCTCACCGGTGGGAGTCACTCAGCCCCAGCATTTT.